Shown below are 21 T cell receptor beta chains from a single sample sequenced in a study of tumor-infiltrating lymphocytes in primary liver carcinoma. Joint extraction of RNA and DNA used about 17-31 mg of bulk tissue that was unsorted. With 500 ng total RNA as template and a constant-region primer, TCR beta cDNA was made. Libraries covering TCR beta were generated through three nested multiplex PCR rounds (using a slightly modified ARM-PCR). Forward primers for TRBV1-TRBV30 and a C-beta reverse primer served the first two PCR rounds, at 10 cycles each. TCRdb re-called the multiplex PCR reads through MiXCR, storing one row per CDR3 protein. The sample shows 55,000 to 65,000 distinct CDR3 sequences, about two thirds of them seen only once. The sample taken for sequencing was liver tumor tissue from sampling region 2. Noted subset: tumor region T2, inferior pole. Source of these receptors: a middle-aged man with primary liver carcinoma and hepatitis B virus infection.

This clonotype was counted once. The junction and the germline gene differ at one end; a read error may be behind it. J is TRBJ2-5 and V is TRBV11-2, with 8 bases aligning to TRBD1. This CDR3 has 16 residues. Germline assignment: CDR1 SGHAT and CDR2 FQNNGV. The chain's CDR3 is CASSLTAGGSGEIQYF. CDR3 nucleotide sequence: TGTGCCAGCAGTTTAACGGCAGGGGGCTCGGGGGAGATCCAGTACTTC. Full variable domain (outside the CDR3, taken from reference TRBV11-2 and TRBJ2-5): EAGVAQSPRYKIIEKRQSVAFWCNPISGHATLYWYQQILGQGPKLLIQFQNNGVVDDSQLPKDRFSAERLKGVDSTLKIQPAKLEDSAVYLCASSLTAGGSGEIQYFGPGTRLLVL.

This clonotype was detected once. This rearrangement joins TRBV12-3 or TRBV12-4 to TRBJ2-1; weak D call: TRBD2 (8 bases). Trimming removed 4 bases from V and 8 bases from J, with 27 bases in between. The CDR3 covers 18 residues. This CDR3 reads CASSWDSRGISGTDEQFF. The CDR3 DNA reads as TGTGCCAGCAGTTGGGACAGCCGGGGGATTAGCGGGACGGATGAGCAGTTCTTC.

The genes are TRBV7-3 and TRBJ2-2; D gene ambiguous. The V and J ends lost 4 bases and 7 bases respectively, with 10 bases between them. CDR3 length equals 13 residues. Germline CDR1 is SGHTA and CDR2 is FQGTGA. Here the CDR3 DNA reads TGTGCCAGCAGCTCCGGAAGCATCGGGGAGCTGTTTTTT. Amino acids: CASSSGSIGELFF.

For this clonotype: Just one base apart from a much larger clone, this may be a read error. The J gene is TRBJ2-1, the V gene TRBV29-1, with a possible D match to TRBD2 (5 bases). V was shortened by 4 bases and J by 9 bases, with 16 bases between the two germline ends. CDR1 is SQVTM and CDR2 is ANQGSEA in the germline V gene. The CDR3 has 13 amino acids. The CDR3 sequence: CSVVCAQSGEQFF. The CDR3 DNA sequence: TGCAGCGTTGTCTGTGCCCAGAGCGGTGAGCAGTTCTTC.

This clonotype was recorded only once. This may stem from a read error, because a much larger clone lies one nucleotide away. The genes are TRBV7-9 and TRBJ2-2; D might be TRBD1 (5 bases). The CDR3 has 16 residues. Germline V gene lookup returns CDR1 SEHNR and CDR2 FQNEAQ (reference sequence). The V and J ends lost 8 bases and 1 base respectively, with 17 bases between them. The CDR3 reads CASATWTIENTGELFF. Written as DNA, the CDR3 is TGTGCCAGCGCCACTTGGACAATCGAGAACACCGGGGAGCTGTTTTTT.

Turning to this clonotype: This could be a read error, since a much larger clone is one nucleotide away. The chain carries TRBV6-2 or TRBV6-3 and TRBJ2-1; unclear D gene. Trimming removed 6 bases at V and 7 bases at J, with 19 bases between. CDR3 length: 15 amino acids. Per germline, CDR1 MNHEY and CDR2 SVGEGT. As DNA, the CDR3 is TGTGCCAGCAGCCGTCCCGTGGGCCGAGCGAATGAGCAGTTCTTC. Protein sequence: CASSRPVGRANEQFF.

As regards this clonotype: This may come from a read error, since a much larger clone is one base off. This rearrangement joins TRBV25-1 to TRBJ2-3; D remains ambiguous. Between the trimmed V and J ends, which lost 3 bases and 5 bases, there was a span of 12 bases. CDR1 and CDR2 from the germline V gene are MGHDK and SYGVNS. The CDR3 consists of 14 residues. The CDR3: CASSDVFRIDTQYF. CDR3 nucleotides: TGTGCCAGCAGTGATGTCTTTCGCATAGATACGCAGTATTTT.

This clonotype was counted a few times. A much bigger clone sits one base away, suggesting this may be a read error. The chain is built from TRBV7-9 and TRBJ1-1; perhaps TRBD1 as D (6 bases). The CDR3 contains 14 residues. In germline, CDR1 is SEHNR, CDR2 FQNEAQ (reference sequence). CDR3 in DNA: TGTGCCAGCAGCTTAGTGGGGGGCTACACTGAAACTTTCTTT. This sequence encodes CASSLVGGYTETFF. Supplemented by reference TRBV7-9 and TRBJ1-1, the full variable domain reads DTGVSQNPRHKITKRGQNVTFRCDPISEHNRLYWYRQTLGQGPEFLTYFQNEAQLEKSRLLSDRFSAERPKGSFSTLEIQRTEQGDSAMYLCASSLVGGYTETFFGQGTRLTVV.

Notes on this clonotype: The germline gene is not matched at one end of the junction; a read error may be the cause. DNA of the CDR3: TGTGCCAGCATTAGGTTCGGGTTGGGGGACAATCAGCCCCAACATTTT. It yields the protein CASIRFGLGDNQPQHF. The chain is built from TRBV6-1 and TRBJ1-5; a weak D match, TRBD1 (6 bases). Germline assignment: CDR1 MNHNS and CDR2 SASEGT. The CDR3 runs to 16 residues.

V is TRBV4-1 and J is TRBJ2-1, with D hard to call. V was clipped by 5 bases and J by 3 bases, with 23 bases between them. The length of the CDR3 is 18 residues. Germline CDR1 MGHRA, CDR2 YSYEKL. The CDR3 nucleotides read TGCGCCAGCAGCGAGCGCTTAAGTGGCTACCAAGACTACAATGAGCAGTTCTTC. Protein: CASSERLSGYQDYNEQFF.

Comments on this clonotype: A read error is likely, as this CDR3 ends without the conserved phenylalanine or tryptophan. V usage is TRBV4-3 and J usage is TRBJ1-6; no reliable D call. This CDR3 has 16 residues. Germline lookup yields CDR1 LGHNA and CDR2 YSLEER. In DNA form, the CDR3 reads TGCGCTAGCAGCCAAGATCCGGAGGCGGAAAATTCACCCCTCCACCTT. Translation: CASSQDPEAENSPLHL.

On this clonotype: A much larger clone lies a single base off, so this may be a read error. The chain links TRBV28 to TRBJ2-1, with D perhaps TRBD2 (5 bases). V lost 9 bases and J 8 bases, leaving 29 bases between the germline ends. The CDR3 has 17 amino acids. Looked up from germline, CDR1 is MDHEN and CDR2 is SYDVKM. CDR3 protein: CASFMGKARGYHHEQFF. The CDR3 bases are TGTGCCAGTTTCATGGGCAAGGCTAGAGGGTATCATCATGAGCAGTTCTTC.

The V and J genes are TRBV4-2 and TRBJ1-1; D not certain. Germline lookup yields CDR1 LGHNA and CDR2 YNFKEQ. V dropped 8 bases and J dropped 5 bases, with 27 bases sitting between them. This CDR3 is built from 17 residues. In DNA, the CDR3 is TGTGCCAGCGGCCGAGAGTACGGAGAGGGTTTTTGGACTGAAGCTTTCTTT. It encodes CASGREYGEGFWTEAFF.

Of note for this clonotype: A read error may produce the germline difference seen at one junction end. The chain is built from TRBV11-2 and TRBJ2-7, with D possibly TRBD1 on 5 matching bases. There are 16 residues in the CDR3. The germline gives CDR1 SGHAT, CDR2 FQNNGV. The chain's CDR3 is CASRFHRGQSSYEQYF. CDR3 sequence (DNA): TGTGCCAGCAGATTTCATAGGGGTCAAAGCTCCTACGAGCAGTATTTC.

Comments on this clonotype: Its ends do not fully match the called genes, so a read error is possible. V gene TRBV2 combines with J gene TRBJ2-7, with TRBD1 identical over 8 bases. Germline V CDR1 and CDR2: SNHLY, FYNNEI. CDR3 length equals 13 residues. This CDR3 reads CAISGQGDLEQYF. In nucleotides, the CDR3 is TGTGCCATCAGTGGACAGGGAGATCTCGAGCAGTACTTC.

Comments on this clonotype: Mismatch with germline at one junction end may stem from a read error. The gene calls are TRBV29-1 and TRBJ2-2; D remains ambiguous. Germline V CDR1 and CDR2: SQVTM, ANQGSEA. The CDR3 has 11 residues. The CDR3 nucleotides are TGCAGCGTTGCTGACACAGGGGAGCTGTTTTTT. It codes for CSVADTGELFF.

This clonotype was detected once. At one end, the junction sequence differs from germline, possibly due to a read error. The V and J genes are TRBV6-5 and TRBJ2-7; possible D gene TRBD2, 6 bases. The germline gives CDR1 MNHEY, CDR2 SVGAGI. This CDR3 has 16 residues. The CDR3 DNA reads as TGTGCCAGCAATCTCTTTAGCGGAAGCTTAGCCTACGGGCAGTACTTC. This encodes CASNLFSGSLAYGQYF.

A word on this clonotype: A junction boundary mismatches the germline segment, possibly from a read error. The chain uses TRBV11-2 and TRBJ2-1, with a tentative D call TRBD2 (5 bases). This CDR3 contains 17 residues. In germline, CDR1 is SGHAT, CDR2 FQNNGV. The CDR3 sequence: CANSPRPLVGDSDKQFF. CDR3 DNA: TGTGCCAACAGCCCACGACCACTAGTGGGAGATAGCGATAAGCAGTTCTTC.

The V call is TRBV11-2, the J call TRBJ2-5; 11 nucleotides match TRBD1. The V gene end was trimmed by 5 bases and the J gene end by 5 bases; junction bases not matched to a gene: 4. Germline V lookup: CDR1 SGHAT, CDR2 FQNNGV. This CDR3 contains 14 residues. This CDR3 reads CASSLGTGGETQYF. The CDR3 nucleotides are TGTGCCAGCAGCCTGGGGACAGGGGGTGAGACCCAGTACTTC. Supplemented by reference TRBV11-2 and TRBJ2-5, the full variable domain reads EAGVAQSPRYKIIEKRQSVAFWCNPISGHATLYWYQQILGQGPKLLIQFQNNGVVDDSQLPKDRFSAERLKGVDSTLKIQPAKLEDSAVYLCASSLGTGGETQYFGPGTRLLVL.

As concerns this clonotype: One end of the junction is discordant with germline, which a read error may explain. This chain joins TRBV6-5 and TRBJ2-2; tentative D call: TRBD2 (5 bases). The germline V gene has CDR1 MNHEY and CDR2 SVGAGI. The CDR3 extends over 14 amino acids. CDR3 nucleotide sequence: TGTGTCAGCAGTTACGCCCAGAGCGCCGGGGAACTGTTTTTT. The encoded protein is CVSSYAQSAGELFF.

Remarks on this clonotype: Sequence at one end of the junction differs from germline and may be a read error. As DNA, the CDR3 is TGTGCCAACAGTATGGGGACAGGGGGGTCCTACGAACTGTACTTC. Its protein product is CANSMGTGGSYELYF. This rearrangement joins TRBV12-3 or TRBV12-4 to TRBJ2-7, with TRBD1 matching over 11 bases. There are 15 residues in the CDR3.